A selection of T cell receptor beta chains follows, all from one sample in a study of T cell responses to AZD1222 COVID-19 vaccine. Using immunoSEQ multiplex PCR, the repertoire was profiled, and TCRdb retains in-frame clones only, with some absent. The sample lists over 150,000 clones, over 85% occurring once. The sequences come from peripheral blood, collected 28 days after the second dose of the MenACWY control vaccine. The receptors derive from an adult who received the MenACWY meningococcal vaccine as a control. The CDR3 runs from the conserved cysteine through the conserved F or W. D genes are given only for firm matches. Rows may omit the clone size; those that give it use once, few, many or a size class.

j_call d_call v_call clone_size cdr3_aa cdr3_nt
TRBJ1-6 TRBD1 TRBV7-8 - CASSLRQGEANSPLHF TGTGCCAGCAGCTTACGACAGGGGGAGGCTAATTCACCCCTCCACTTT
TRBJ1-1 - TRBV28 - CASSLEGHTEAFF TGTGCCAGCAGTTTAGAGGGGCACACTGAAGCTTTCTTT
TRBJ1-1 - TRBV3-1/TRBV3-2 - CASSQDGGGRTEAFF TGTGCCAGCAGCCAAGATGGGGGGGGAAGGACTGAAGCTTTCTTT
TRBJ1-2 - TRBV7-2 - CASSFVDRPFGYTF TGTGCCAGCAGCTTCGTAGACAGGCCCTTTGGCTACACCTTC
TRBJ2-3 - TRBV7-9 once CASSFRYSQTDTQYF TGTGCCAGCAGCTTTAGATATTCACAGACAGATACGCAGTATTTT
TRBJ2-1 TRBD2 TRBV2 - CASSVLAGGSNEQFF TGTGCCAGCAGTGTCCTAGCGGGGGGGTCCAATGAGCAGTTCTTC
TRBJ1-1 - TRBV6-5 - CASEVYRSMNTEAFF TGTGCCAGCGAGGTTTATCGCTCTATGAACACTGAAGCTTTCTTT
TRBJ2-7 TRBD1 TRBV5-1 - CASSPRQGSSYEQYF TGCGCCAGCAGCCCCAGACAGGGAAGCTCCTACGAGCAGTACTTC
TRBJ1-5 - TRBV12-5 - CASGLGAQPQHF TGTGCTAGTGGTTTGGGGGCTCAGCCCCAGCATTTT
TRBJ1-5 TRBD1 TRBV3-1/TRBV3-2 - CASSQDHPGQGAQPQHF TGTGCCAGCAGCCAAGATCACCCGGGACAGGGCGCTCAGCCCCAGCATTTT
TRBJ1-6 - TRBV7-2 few CASQGNSPLHF TGTGCCAGCCAGGGTAATTCACCCCTCCACTTT
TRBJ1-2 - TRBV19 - CATTQPLSGARYGYTF TGTGCCACCACTCAACCCCTCTCCGGGGCCCGCTATGGCTACACCTTC
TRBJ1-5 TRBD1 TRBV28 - CASSPPQGVGQPQHF TGTGCCAGCAGTCCGCCGCAGGGGGTGGGTCAGCCCCAGCATTTT
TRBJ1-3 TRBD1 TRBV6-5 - CASSFQGARGNTIYF TGTGCCAGCAGTTTCCAGGGGGCGCGTGGAAACACCATATATTTT
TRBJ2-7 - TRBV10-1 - CASSDSPPLGEQYF TGCGCCAGCAGTGACTCGCCCCCACTGGGCGAGCAGTACTTC
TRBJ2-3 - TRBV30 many CAWSGGQDTQYF TGTGCCTGGAGCGGGGGGCAAGATACGCAGTATTTT
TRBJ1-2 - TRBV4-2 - CASSPLQGSNYGYTF TGTGCCAGCAGCCCACTACAGGGATCTAACTATGGCTACACCTTC
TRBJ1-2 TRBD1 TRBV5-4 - CASSSRGANYGYTF TGTGCCAGCAGCTCCAGGGGGGCTAACTATGGCTACACCTTC
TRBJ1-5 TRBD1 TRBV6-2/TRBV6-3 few CASSYRILGQRNQPQHF TGTGCCAGCAGTTACCGAATCTTGGGACAGCGCAATCAGCCCCAGCATTTT
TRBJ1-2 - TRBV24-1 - CATSEATLFYGYTF TGTGCCACCAGTGAGGCGACACTGTTTTATGGCTACACCTTC
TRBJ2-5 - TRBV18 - CASSPAGLETQYF TGTGCCAGCTCACCGGCAGGGTTAGAGACCCAGTACTTC
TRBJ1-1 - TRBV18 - CASSPEAQGSHTEAFF TGTGCCAGCTCACCCGAGGCCCAGGGATCGCACACTGAAGCTTTCTTT
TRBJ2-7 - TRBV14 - CASSQGDRSGQYF TGTGCCAGCAGCCAAGGGGACCGCTCTGGGCAGTACTTC
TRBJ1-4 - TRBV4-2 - CASSQEGQLNEKLFF TGTGCCAGCAGCCAAGAAGGACAGCTAAATGAAAAACTGTTTTTT
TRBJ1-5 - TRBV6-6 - CATSRKVQILGQPQHF TGTGCCACCTCACGAAAGGTACAAATCTTGGGGCAGCCCCAGCATTTT
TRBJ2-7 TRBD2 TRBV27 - CASSYASGGDNEQYF TGTGCCAGCAGTTATGCTAGCGGGGGTGACAACGAGCAGTACTTC
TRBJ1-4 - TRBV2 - CASSATLVEKLFF TGTGCCAGCAGTGCAACTCTGGTGGAGAAACTGTTTTTT
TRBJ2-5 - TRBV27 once CASSRPGAQETQYF TGTGCCAGCAGCCGACCGGGAGCTCAAGAGACCCAGTACTTC
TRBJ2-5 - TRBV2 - CASSAGRRAYQETQYF TGTGCCAGCAGTGCTGGGAGGAGAGCCTACCAAGAGACCCAGTACTTC
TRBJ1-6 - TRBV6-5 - CASSRYRVDNSPLHF TGTGCCAGCAGCCGATACAGGGTGGATAATTCACCCCTCCACTTT
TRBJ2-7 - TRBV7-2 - CASSQGDSSYEQYF TGTGCCAGCAGTCAAGGGGACTCCTCCTACGAGCAGTACTTC
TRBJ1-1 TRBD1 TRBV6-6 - CASSLRQGATEAFF TGTGCCAGCAGTCTCCGACAGGGGGCCACTGAAGCTTTCTTT
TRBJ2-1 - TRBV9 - CASSVHQGNEQFF TGTGCCAGCAGCGTCCACCAGGGCAATGAGCAGTTCTTC
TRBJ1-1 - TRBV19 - CASSLSGLNTEAFF TGTGCCAGTAGTCTCTCGGGTCTGAACACTGAAGCTTTCTTT
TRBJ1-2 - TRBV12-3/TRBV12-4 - CASRDPVGGYTF TGTGCCAGCAGGGACCCGGTCGGGGGCTACACCTTC
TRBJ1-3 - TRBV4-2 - CASSQENTGNTIYF TGTGCCAGCAGCCAGGAGAACACGGGAAACACCATATATTTT
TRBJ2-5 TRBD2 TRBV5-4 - CASSLYSGGQETQYF TGTGCCAGCAGCTTGTACAGCGGGGGGCAAGAGACCCAGTACTTC
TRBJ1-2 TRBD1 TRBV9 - CASSPRDSLYGYTF TGTGCCAGCAGCCCCCGGGACAGCCTCTATGGCTACACCTTC
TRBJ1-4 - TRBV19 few CASRTGISNEKLFF TGTGCCAGTAGAACAGGGATCTCCAATGAAAAACTGTTTTTT
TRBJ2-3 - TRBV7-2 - CASSPDTLTDTQYF TGTGCCAGCAGCCCGGACACCCTCACAGATACGCAGTATTTT
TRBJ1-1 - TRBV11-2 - CASSSTDQGTEAFF TGTGCCAGCAGCTCGACAGACCAGGGCACTGAAGCTTTCTTT
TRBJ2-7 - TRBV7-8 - CASTQGDSSSYEQYF TGTGCCAGCACTCAAGGGGACTCTAGCTCCTACGAGCAGTACTTC
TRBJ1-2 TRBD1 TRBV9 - CASSVMTGALGGYTF TGTGCCAGCAGCGTAATGACAGGGGCTTTAGGTGGCTACACCTTC
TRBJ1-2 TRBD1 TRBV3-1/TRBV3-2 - CASSPGQGGYGYTF TGTGCCAGCAGCCCGGGACAGGGTGGATATGGCTACACCTTC
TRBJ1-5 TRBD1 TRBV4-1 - CASSRDRVGQPQHF TGCGCCAGCAGCCGGGACAGGGTTGGGCAGCCCCAGCATTTT
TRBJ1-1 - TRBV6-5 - CASSFWRNTEAFF TGTGCCAGCAGCTTCTGGAGGAACACTGAAGCTTTCTTT
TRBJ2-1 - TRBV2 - CASSLSGFNEQFF TGTGCCAGCAGTTTGAGCGGCTTCAATGAGCAGTTCTTC
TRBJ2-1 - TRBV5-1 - CASSLGLVRTNEQFF TGCGCCAGCAGCCTGGGGTTGGTGCGGACTAATGAGCAGTTCTTC
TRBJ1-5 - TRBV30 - CAWTGGSNQPQHF TGTGCCTGGACCGGAGGCTCCAATCAGCCCCAGCATTTT
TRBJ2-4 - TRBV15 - CATSRDRSSQYF TGTGCCACCAGCAGAGATCGGAGCTCTCAGTACTTC
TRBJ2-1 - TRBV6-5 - CASSYSIHEQFF TGTGCCAGCAGTTACTCGATCCATGAGCAGTTCTTC
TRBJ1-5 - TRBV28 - CASSFAGVANQPQHF TGTGCCAGCAGTTTCGCGGGGGTGGCTAATCAGCCCCAGCATTTT